This T cell receptor (beta chain) comes out of a study of blood T cell repertoires in COVID-19. The CDR3 is 11 amino acids. Trimming cost V 9 bases and J 6 bases, with 9 bases left between them. Per germline, CDR1 KGHDR and CDR2 SFDVKD. How the authors handled the data: Reference gene primers were amplified, and this amplification served to estimate nucleated cell counts. Some clones are missing from TCRdb's copy, which holds only in-frame ones; the method was immunoSEQ multiplex PCR. V, J and clone size are those of that table, while D and trimming were read from the DNA. Seen here are tens of thousands of clones, around 87% observed once, and the top ten hold nearly 7.5%.

Sequenced input: peripheral blood. This TCR was sampled from a human donor with active COVID-19. The donor label of this sample is uncertain. The genes are TRBV24-1 and TRBJ2-3; D gene unclear. The CDR3 is CATSQSDTQYF. Here the CDR3 DNA reads TGTGCCACCTCGCAGTCGGATACGCAGTATTTT.